This T cell receptor beta chain was sequenced for a study of blood T cell repertoires in COVID-19. Study information: Italy, Spain and the United States were the sources of the convalescent and acute COVID-19 samples. PBMCs, B-cell-depleted T cells, or T cells provided the cDNA or gDNA that made up the material.

J was trimmed by 10 bases and V by 10 bases; bases with no gene match: 11. The CDR3 sequence is 14 residues long. Germline lookup yields CDR1 SNHLY and CDR2 FYNNEI. Under the authors' procedure: Counts of nucleated cells, estimated from reference gene primer amplification, were obtained. Some clones are missing from TCRdb's copy, which holds only in-frame ones; the method was immunoSEQ multiplex PCR. The V and J calls and clone size were taken over from that table, and D and trimming were inferred from the DNA. The sample has around 30,000 clones, 80% to 90% seen once. This clonotype was obtained from a human donor in a cohort sampled during active COVID-19. This chain connects TRBV2 to TRBJ1-6, with 9 nucleotides matching TRBD1. Sequenced sample: peripheral blood. The CDR3 sequence is CATGTGLPGSPLHF. The DNA for the CDR3 is TGTGCCACCGGGACAGGGTTACCCGGCTCACCCCTCCACTTT.